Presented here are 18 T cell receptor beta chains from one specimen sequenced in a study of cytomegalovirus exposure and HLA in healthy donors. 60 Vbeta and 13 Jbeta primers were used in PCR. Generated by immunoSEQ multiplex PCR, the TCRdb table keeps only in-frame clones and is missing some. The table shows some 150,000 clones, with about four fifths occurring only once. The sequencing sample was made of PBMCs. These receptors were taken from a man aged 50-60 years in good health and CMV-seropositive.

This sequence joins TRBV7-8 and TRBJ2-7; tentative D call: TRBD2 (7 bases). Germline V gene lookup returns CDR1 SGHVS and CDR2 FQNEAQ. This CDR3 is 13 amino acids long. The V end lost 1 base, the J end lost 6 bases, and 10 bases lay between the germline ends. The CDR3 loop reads CASSLVGGREQYF. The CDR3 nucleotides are TGTGCCAGCAGCTTAGTGGGGGGGCGCGAGCAGTACTTC.

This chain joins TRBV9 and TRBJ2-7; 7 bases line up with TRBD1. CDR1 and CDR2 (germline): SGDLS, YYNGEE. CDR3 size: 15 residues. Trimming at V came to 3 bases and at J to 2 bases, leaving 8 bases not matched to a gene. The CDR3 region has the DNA TGTGCCAGCAGCGCGAGGGACAGTAAGACCTACGAGCAGTACTTC. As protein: CASSARDSKTYEQYF.

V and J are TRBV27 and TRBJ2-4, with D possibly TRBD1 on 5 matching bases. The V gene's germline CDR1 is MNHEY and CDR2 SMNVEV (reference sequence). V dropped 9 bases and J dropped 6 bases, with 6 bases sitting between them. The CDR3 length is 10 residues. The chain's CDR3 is CASDRNIQYF. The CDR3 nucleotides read TGTGCCAGTGACAGAAACATTCAGTACTTC.

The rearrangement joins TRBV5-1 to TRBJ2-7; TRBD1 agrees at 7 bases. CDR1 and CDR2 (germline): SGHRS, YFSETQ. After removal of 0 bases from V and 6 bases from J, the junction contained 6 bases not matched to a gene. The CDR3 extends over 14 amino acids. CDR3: CASSLGQGKSEQYF. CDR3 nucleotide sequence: TGCGCCAGCAGCTTGGGACAGGGTAAGAGCGAGCAGTACTTC.

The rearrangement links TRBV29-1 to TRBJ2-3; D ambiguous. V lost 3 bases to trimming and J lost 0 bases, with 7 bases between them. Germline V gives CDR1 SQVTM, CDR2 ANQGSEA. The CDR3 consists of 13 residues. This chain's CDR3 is CSVDKPSTDTQYF. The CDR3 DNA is TGCAGCGTTGATAAGCCTAGCACAGATACGCAGTATTTT.

CDR3 nucleotide sequence: TGTGCCAGCAAGCGGGGGCTGTACGAGCAGTACTTC. It translates to CASKRGLYEQYF. The chain joins TRBV28 to TRBJ2-7; 8 bases are a match to TRBD2. The CDR3 runs to 12 residues. CDR1 is MDHEN and CDR2 is SYDVKM in the germline V gene. V gave up 7 bases and J gave up 4 bases; unmatched junction bases: 3.

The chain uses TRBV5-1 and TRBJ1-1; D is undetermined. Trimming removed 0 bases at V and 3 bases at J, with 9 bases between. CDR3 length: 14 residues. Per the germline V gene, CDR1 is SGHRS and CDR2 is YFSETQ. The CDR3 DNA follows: TGCGCCAGCAGCTTGGACAGTTTTGACACTGAAGCTTTCTTT. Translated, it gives CASSLDSFDTEAFF.

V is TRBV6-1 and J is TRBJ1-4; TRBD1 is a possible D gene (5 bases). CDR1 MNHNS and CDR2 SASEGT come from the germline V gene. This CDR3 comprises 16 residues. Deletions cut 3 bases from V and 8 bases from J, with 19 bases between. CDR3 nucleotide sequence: TGTGCCAGCAGTGATTCTCCGGGGGGGGTAGGGGAAAAACTGTTTTTT. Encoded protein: CASSDSPGGVGEKLFF.

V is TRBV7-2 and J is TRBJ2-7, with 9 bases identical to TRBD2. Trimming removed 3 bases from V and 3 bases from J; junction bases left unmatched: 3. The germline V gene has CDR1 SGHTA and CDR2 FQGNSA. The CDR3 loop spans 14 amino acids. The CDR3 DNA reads TGTGCCAGCAGCTTGGGACTAGCTAACTACGAGCAGTACTTC. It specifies CASSLGLANYEQYF.

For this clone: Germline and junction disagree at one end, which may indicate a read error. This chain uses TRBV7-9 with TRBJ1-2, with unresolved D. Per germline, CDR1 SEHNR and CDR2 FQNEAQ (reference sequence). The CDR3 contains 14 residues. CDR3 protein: CSSSSLGGPYGYTF. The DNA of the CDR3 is TGTTCCAGCAGCTCCCTAGGAGGGCCCTATGGCTACACCTTC.

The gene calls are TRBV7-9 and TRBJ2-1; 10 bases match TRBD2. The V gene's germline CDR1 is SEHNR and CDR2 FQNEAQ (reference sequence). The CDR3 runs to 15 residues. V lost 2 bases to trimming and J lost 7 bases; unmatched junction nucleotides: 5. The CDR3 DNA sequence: TGTGCCAGCAGCTTATTAGCGGGAGGAGGTAATGAGCAGTTCTTC. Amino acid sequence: CASSLLAGGGNEQFF.

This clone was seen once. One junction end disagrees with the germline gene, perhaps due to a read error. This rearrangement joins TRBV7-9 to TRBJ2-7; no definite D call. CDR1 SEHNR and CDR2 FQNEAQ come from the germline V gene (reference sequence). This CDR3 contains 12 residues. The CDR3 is CSSSRHPYEQYF. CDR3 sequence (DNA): TGTTCCAGCAGCCGACACCCCTACGAGCAGTACTTC.

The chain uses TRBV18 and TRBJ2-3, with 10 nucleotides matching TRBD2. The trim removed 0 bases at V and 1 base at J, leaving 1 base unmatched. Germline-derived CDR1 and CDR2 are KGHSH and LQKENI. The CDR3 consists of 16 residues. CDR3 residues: CASSPPGLARTDTQYF. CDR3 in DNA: TGTGCCAGCTCACCACCGGGACTAGCGCGCACAGATACGCAGTATTTT.

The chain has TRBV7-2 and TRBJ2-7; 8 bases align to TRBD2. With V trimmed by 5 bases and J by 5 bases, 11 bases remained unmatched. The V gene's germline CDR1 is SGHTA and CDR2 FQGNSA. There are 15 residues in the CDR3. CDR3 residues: CASSPGSGRQDEQYF. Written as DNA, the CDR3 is TGTGCCAGCAGCCCTGGGAGCGGGAGACAAGACGAGCAGTACTTC. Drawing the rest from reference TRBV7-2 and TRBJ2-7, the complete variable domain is GAGVSQSPSNKVTEKGKDVELRCDPISGHTALYWYRQSLGQGLEFLIYFQGNSAPDKSGLPSDRFSAERTGGSVSTLTIQRTQQEDSAVYLCASSPGSGRQDEQYFGPGTRLTVT.

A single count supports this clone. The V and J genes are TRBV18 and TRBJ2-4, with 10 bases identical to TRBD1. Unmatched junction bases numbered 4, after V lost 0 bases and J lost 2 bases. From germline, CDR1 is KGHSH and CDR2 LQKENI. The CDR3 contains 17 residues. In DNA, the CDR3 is TGTGCCAGCTCACCACCTTCGACAGGGGGCTCCAAAAACATTCAGTACTTC. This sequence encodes CASSPPSTGGSKNIQYF.

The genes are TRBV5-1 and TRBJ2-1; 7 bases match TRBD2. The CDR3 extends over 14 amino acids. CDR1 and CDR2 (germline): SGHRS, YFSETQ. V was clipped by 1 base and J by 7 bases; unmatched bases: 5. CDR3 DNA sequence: TGCGCCAGCAGCTTGCCGGGAGGTTCTAATGAGCAGTTCTTC. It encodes CASSLPGGSNEQFF.

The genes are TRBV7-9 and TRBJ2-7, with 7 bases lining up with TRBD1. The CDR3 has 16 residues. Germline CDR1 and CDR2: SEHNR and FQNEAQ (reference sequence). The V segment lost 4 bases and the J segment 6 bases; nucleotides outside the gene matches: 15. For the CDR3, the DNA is TGTGCCAGCAGCTCACAAGCCCAGGGGAAGGGGGCCGAGCAGTACTTC. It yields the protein CASSSQAQGKGAEQYF. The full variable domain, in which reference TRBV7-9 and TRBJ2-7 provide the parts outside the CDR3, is DTGVSQNPRHKITKRGQNVTFRCDPISEHNRLYWYRQTLGQGPEFLTYFQNEAQLEKSRLLSDRFSAERPKGSFSTLEIQRTEQGDSAMYLCASSSQAQGKGAEQYFGPGTRLTVT.

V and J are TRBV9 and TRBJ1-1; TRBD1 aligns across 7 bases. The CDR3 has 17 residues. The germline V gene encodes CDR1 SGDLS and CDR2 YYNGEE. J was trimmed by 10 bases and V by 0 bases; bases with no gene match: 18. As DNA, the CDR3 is TGTGCCAGCAGCGTAGGGGGTACAGGGGCCCAAGGTTCTCGAGCTTTCTTT. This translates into CASSVGGTGAQGSRAFF.